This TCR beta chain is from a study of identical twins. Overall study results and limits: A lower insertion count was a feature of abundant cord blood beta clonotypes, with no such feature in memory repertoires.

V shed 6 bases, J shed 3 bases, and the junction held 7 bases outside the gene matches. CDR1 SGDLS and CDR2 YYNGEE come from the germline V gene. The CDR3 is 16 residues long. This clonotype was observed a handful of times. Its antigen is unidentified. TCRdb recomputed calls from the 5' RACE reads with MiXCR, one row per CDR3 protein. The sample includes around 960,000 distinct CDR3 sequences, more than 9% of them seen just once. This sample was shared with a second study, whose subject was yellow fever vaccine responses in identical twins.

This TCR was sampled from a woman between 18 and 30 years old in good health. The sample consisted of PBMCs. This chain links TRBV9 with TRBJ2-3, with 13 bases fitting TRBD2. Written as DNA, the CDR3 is TGTGCCAGCAACCCGGGGACTAGCGGGATGACAGATACGCAGTATTTT. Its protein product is CASNPGTSGMTDTQYF.